Below, one T cell receptor (beta chain) is given with its context. The sample comes from a study of OX40 agonist ivuxolimab in advanced cancers. Libraries were prepared by immunoSEQ multiplex PCR; TCRdb keeps only in-frame clonotypes and omits some of them. The sample carries about 71,000 clones, around 83% recorded once. Germline V gives CDR1 SQVTM, CDR2 ANQGSEA. Trimming left V 3 bases short and J 1 base short, with 10 bases between. There are 15 residues in the CDR3. The starting material was CD4+ or CD8+ T cells sorted from blood, obtained in a trial of the OX40 agonist ivuxolimab. The chain carries TRBV29-1 and TRBJ1-6, with D possibly TRBD1 on 5 matching bases. This clonotype was sampled from an adult with an advanced solid tumor such as melanoma, head and neck, liver or kidney cancer. The CDR3 DNA is TGCAGCGTTGACGGGGGAAGGTCCTATAATTCACCCCTCCACTTT. Its translation: CSVDGGRSYNSPLHF.